Below are 14 T cell receptor beta chains sequenced from a single sample in a study of T cells in Graves' hyperthyroidism and ophthalmopathy (dated 2019 in TCRdb). To prepare the library, multiplex PCR was applied. The data were produced on an Illumina HiSeq 2000. TCR beta CDR3 regions were amplified from RNA transcripts. The TCR CDR3 was subjected to a first round of RT-PCR using the HTBI primer set and the Qiagen OneStep RT-PCR kit. The public reads were run again by TCRdb, first through fastp at Q25 and then through MiXCR, and only productive beta chains were kept. Duplicate CDR3 protein sequences are folded into a single record with the most common DNA and genes. This sample has over 550,000 distinct CDR3 sequences in its table, and roughly a sixth of those were observed once. The ten largest account for about 18% of the sample. Sequenced: blood. Every receptor here comes from a woman younger than 30 with Graves' hyperthyroidism.

The sample holds many counts of this clonotype. The chain couples TRBV20-1 to TRBJ1-5; D unresolved. The CDR3 has 16 residues. Germline-derived CDR1 and CDR2 are DFQATT and SNEGSKA (reference sequence). V dropped 1 base and J dropped 3 bases, with 16 bases sitting between them. CDR3 nucleotides: TGCAGTGCTAGAGTTCGTCATTCGGGGAACAATCAGCCCCAGCATTTT. Translating gives CSARVRHSGNNQPQHF.

This clonotype showed up many times. This sequence joins TRBV20-1 and TRBJ2-7; perhaps TRBD1 as D (6 bases). This CDR3 has 14 amino acids. Trimming shortened V by 3 bases and J by 0 bases, and 12 bases separated the two germline ends. Germline-derived CDR1 and CDR2 are DFQATT and SNEGSKA (reference sequence). The CDR3 spells CSASWDTRSYEQYF. In nucleotides, the CDR3 is TGCAGTGCTAGCTGGGACACGCGCTCCTACGAGCAGTACTTC.

This clonotype was counted many times. The chain carries TRBV6-6 and TRBJ2-5; D might be TRBD2 (5 bases). The CDR3 length is 16 residues. Trimming left V 0 bases short and J 5 bases short, with 16 bases between. The germline V gene has CDR1 MNHNY and CDR2 SVGAGI (reference sequence). The CDR3 loop is CASSYSISSLEETQYF. Written as DNA, the CDR3 is TGTGCCAGCAGTTACTCGATTTCTAGCCTGGAGGAGACCCAGTACTTC.

The V call is TRBV6-1, the J call TRBJ1-6; the match to TRBD1 covers 9 bases. Germline CDR1 reads MNHNS; CDR2 reads SASEGT. There are 13 residues in the CDR3. Trimming removed 8 bases from V and 9 bases from J; junction bases left unmatched: 5. The CDR3, as DNA: TGTGCCAGCGGACAGGGGATTGGTTCACCCCTCCACTTT. It specifies CASGQGIGSPLHF.

The CDR3 protein is CASKWTGTQETQYF. As DNA, the CDR3 is TGTGCCAGCAAATGGACAGGGACACAAGAGACCCAGTACTTC. The genes are TRBV2 and TRBJ2-5; TRBD1 matches at 8 bases. The CDR3 contains 14 residues. CDR1 is SNHLY, CDR2 FYNNEI, per germline. V lost 7 bases to trimming and J lost 2 bases; unmatched junction nucleotides: 6. The variable domain in full, completed from reference TRBV2 and TRBJ2-5, reads EPEVTQTPSHQVTQMGQEVILRCVPISNHLYFYWYRQILGQKVEFLVSFYNNEISEKSEIFDDQFSVERPDGSNFTLKIRSTKLEDSAMYFCASKWTGTQETQYFGPGTRLLVL.

This clonotype occurred a few times. The chain uses TRBV5-1 and TRBJ2-3; 9 bases are a match to TRBD2. Per germline, CDR1 SGHRS and CDR2 YFSETQ. The V and J ends lost 4 bases and 2 bases, in that order; junction bases with no gene match: 8. This CDR3 contains 16 residues. CDR3 in amino acids: CASSIPLAGHTDTQYF. CDR3 DNA sequence: TGCGCCAGCAGCATCCCCCTAGCGGGGCACACAGATACGCAGTATTTT.

This clonotype was observed at least ten times. The chain employs TRBV30 and TRBJ1-5; D not certain. Germline V gives CDR1 GTSNPN, CDR2 SVGIG (reference sequence). This CDR3 is built from 13 residues. Trimming stripped 1 base from V and 0 bases from J, with 4 bases between. The CDR3 loop is CAWSAFSNQPQHF. CDR3 coding DNA: TGTGCCTGGAGTGCCTTTAGCAATCAGCCCCAGCATTTT.

This chain connects TRBV28 to TRBJ2-6; D remains unclear. The CDR3 contains 15 residues. V gave up 3 bases and J gave up 2 bases, with 8 bases separating them. Per the germline V gene, CDR1 is MDHEN and CDR2 is SYDVKM. CDR3 nucleotide sequence: TGTGCCAGCAGTTTTTCTGCCCCTGGGGCCAACGTCCTGACTTTC. Encoded protein: CASSFSAPGANVLTF.

This clonotype was found many times. The gene calls are TRBV5-1 and TRBJ2-1, with D possibly being TRBD1 (5 bases). Trimming removed 1 base from V and 5 bases from J, with 13 bases in between. This CDR3 region has 15 residues. Germline loops: CDR1 SGHRS, CDR2 YFSETQ. CDR3 DNA: TGCGCCAGCAGCTTGTCCAATGGGGCCCACAATGAGCAGTTCTTC. It specifies CASSLSNGAHNEQFF.

The rearrangement uses TRBV11-2 and TRBJ1-3; D uncertain. The CDR3 runs 15 residues. Trimming removed 3 bases at V and 0 bases at J, with 9 bases between. Germline assignment: CDR1 SGHAT and CDR2 FQNNGV. The CDR3 protein is CASSLWPSSGNTIYF. In DNA form, the CDR3 reads TGTGCCAGCAGCTTGTGGCCTAGCTCTGGAAACACCATATATTTT.

The J gene is TRBJ1-4, the V gene TRBV2; D not certain. V lost 4 bases and J 3 bases, leaving 12 bases between the germline ends. CDR1 is SNHLY, CDR2 FYNNEI, per germline. This CDR3 is built from 15 residues. For the CDR3, the DNA is TGTGCCAGCAGTGGCACTGGGGTCGCTAATGAAAAACTGTTTTTT. It specifies CASSGTGVANEKLFF.

This clonotype has only a few counts. The V call is TRBV12-3 or TRBV12-4, the J call TRBJ1-2; D unclear. V was pared by 6 bases and J by 4 bases, with 6 bases between. The CDR3 length is 11 residues. CDR3 coding DNA: TGTGCCAGCAGAGGGTTCTATGGCTACACCTTC. It codes for CASRGFYGYTF.

This clonotype has at least ten counts. The J gene is TRBJ1-1, the V gene TRBV11-2; 7 bases line up with TRBD1. The CDR3 contains 18 residues. With V trimmed by 0 bases and J by 0 bases, 10 bases remained unmatched. CDR1 and CDR2 from the germline V gene are SGHAT and FQNNGV. The CDR3 DNA sequence: TGTGCCAGCAGCTTAGATTCGCAGGGGGTAGGGATGAACACTGAAGCTTTCTTT. This gives the protein CASSLDSQGVGMNTEAFF.

This clonotype was detected only a few times. The chain is built from TRBV20-1 and TRBJ2-7, with D unresolved. CDR1 and CDR2 (germline): DFQATT, SNEGSKA (reference sequence). The V and J ends lost 6 bases and 5 bases respectively, with 11 bases between them. The CDR3 totals 11 residues. For the CDR3, the DNA is TGCAGTGCGTTGTCTGACGACGAGCAGTACTTC. Its translation is CSALSDDEQYF.